The source of this T cell receptor beta chain is a study of Graves' ophthalmopathy and Graves' hyperthyroidism. A duration under 3 months, NOSPECS ≥4, CAS ≥3 and moderate-to-severe activity characterized the donors with ophthalmopathy. The PBMCs originated from more than 8 ml of fresh peripheral blood. Trimming left V 4 bases short and J 0 bases short, with 6 bases between. This CDR3 has 13 amino acids. From germline, CDR1 is MGHDK and CDR2 SYGVNS. Amplified TCR beta CDR3 regions were obtained using RNA transcripts as template. Second-round multiplex PCR followed a first-round RT-PCR using HTBI primers. One entry per CDR3 protein, called by TCRdb with MiXCR from the multiplex PCR reads. This sample has almost 750,000 distinct CDR3 sequences, with around 40% found just once. General observations from the study: Blood repertoires reportedly contained most expanded thyroid clonotypes above 0.001 frequency. Ophthalmopathy was separated from stable hyperthyroidism by a 13-signature model with roughly 90% sensitivity and around 81% specificity.

At least ten counts were recorded for this clonotype. The antigen is not known. Sequenced material: peripheral blood. The V call is TRBV25-1, the J call TRBJ1-2, with D uncertain. This sequence was found in an adult man with Graves' ophthalmopathy. The CDR3 bases are TGTGCCAGCAGTGTAACAGCTAACTATGGCTACACCTTC. It translates to CASSVTANYGYTF.